The rows below give T cell receptor beta chains drawn from one sample of a study of cytomegalovirus exposure and HLA in healthy donors. This table comes from immunoSEQ multiplex PCR, and its TCRdb copy is limited to in-frame clones, with some not included. The table lists 120,000 to 150,000 clones, approximately 73% of them singletons, with over 1% in the top ten. Specimen: PBMCs. Source of these receptors: a woman aged 40-49 years in good health and CMV-seronegative. The CDR3 runs from the conserved cysteine through the conserved F or W. A D gene is named only where the DNA matches it firmly. A clone size is listed for some rows: how often the clone was seen (once, few, many), or a class if it is expanded.

16,TRBV7-6,TRBJ2-3,NA,NA,TGTGCCAGCAGCTTAGGATCGCCAGGGTATGAAGATACGCAGTATTTT,CASSLGSPGYEDTQYF
14,TRBV6-5,TRBJ1-6,few,NA,TGTGCCAGCAGAACCGGGACACGACTTTCACCCCTCCACTTT,CASRTGTRLSPLHF
14,TRBV4-1,TRBJ2-3,NA,NA,TGCGCCAGCAGCCAAGATGTGCGTCCAGATACGCAGTATTTT,CASSQDVRPDTQYF
13,TRBV9,TRBJ2-5,NA,NA,TGTGCCAGCAGCACCGGCTCGGGAGAGACCCAGTACTTC,CASSTGSGETQYF
15,TRBV5-6,TRBJ2-7,NA,NA,TGTGCCAGCAGCTTGGATCCAGGGGTTGTCTACGAGCAGTACTTC,CASSLDPGVVYEQYF
16,TRBV5-1,TRBJ2-3,few,TRBD2,TGCGCCAGCAGCTTTGGTAGCGGGGGGAACACAGATACGCAGTATTTT,CASSFGSGGNTDTQYF
15,TRBV7-2,TRBJ2-1,once,TRBD2,TGTGCCAGCAGCTTATGGACTAGCGATAACAATGAGCAGTTCTTC,CASSLWTSDNNEQFF
17,TRBV7-3,TRBJ2-1,NA,TRBD2,TGTGCCAGCAGCCCCCGACTAGCGGGGGGGCCGGACAATGAGCAGTTCTTC,CASSPRLAGGPDNEQFF
13,TRBV5-5,TRBJ1-6,NA,NA,TGTGCCAGCAGCTTCAGCCAGGCCTCACCCCTCCACTTT,CASSFSQASPLHF
14,TRBV10-1,TRBJ2-3,NA,TRBD1,TGCGCCAGCAGCGGGACAGGGGAACGAGCCAGGCAGTATTTT,CASSGTGERARQYF
12,TRBV4-1,TRBJ2-3,NA,NA,TGCGCCAGCAGCCACCCAGCAGATACGCAGTATTTT,CASSHPADTQYF
16,TRBV9,TRBJ2-2,NA,TRBD2,TGTGCCAGCAGCCCCCGGGACTACCCTAACACCGGGGAGCTGTTTTTT,CASSPRDYPNTGELFF
13,TRBV10-3,TRBJ2-3,NA,NA,TGTGCCATCAGTGAGTTAAACACAGATACGCAGTATTTT,CAISELNTDTQYF
13,TRBV4-2,TRBJ2-5,NA,TRBD1,TGTGCCAGCAGCCAAGGACAGGGAGAGACCCAGTACTTC,CASSQGQGETQYF
15,TRBV2,TRBJ2-1,NA,TRBD2,TGTGCCAGCAGTGAATTGGCGGGGGGTAACAATGAGCAGTTCTTC,CASSELAGGNNEQFF
14,TRBV15,TRBJ1-1,NA,TRBD1,TGTGCCACCAGCAAGGGACAGGGCAACACTGAAGCTTTCTTT,CATSKGQGNTEAFF
14,TRBV5-5,TRBJ1-1,few,NA,TGTGCCAGCAGCTGGGCCCAACGAGACACTGAAGCTTTCTTT,CASSWAQRDTEAFF
15,TRBV13,TRBJ1-4,NA,TRBD1,TGTGCCAGCAGATATAACAGGGGTACTAATGAAAAACTGTTTTTT,CASRYNRGTNEKLFF
15,TRBV7-2,TRBJ1-3,once,NA,TGTGCCAGCAGCCCGCACGTGAGGCCTGGAAACACCATATATTTT,CASSPHVRPGNTIYF
13,TRBV7-3,TRBJ1-1,NA,TRBD1,TGTGCCAGCAGCCCAGGGACAGAAGGTGAAGCTTTCTTT,CASSPGTEGEAFF
14,TRBV6-1,TRBJ1-2,few,NA,TGTGCCAGCAGTGAAATCCCAGGGTACGAGGGCTACACCTTC,CASSEIPGYEGYTF
12,TRBV2,TRBJ1-5,few,TRBD1,TGTGCCAGCGGACAGGGCAATCAGCCCCAGCATTTT,CASGQGNQPQHF
16,TRBV4-1,TRBJ2-7,NA,NA,TGCGCCAGCAGCCAAGATTTTGGAGGCTACGGAATCGAGCAGTACTTC,CASSQDFGGYGIEQYF
13,TRBV6-1,TRBJ1-2,few,TRBD1,TGTGCCAGCAGACTGGACAGGAGCTATGGCTACACCTTC,CASRLDRSYGYTF
13,TRBV11-3,TRBJ1-1,NA,NA,TGTGCCAGCAGCTTAGCGGCGGACTCCGAAGCTTTCTTT,CASSLAADSEAFF
18,TRBV7-2,TRBJ2-1,NA,TRBD2,TGTGCCAGCAGCCGGACTAGCGGGGGGGGCACCAGGCGCAATGAGCAGTTCTTC,CASSRTSGGGTRRNEQFF
16,TRBV21-1,TRBJ1-6,NA,NA,TGTGCCAGTATTTCGAGGGACGGGACAGGGGGTTCACCCCTCCACTTT,CASISRDGTGGSPLHF
14,TRBV2,TRBJ2-7,NA,TRBD2,TGTGCCAGCAGTGTAGCGGGGGCATCCTACGAGCAGTACTTC,CASSVAGASYEQYF
13,TRBV19,TRBJ1-4,NA,NA,TGTGCCAGTAGTATAGGCGGAGATGGAAAACTGTTTTTT,CASSIGGDGKLFF
16,TRBV5-1,TRBJ2-1,NA,NA,TGCGCCAGCCAGAGCCCGGGACACTCTGCCTACAATGAGCAGTTCTTC,CASQSPGHSAYNEQFF
13,TRBV2,TRBJ2-2,NA,NA,TGTGCCAGCAGTGGGGCAGGCGCCGGGGAGCTGTTTTTT,CASSGAGAGELFF
13,TRBV5-1,TRBJ1-2,NA,NA,TGCGCCAGCAGCCCGGAGGGTAACTATGGCTACACCTTC,CASSPEGNYGYTF
13,TRBV29-1,TRBJ1-2,few,TRBD1,TGCAGCGTTGAGAGGGACAGGGGACGGGGCTACACCTTC,CSVERDRGRGYTF
15,TRBV19,TRBJ1-1,NA,NA,TGTGCCAGTAGTGAGACGGTAGCCATGAACACTGAAGCTTTCTTT,CASSETVAMNTEAFF
16,TRBV7-8,TRBJ1-5,NA,TRBD1,TGTGCCAGCAGCCGAAGGGGCAGGGGGCAAGTTCAGCCCCAGCATTTT,CASSRRGRGQVQPQHF
19,TRBV9,TRBJ1-5,NA,NA,TGTGCCAGCAGCGTAACCCCAAATAGACAGTTCGGAGCCAATCAGCCCCAGCATTTT,CASSVTPNRQFGANQPQHF
16,TRBV14,TRBJ2-3,NA,NA,TGTGCCAGCAGCCAATCTACCGGGACTAGCACAGATACGCAGTATTTT,CASSQSTGTSTDTQYF